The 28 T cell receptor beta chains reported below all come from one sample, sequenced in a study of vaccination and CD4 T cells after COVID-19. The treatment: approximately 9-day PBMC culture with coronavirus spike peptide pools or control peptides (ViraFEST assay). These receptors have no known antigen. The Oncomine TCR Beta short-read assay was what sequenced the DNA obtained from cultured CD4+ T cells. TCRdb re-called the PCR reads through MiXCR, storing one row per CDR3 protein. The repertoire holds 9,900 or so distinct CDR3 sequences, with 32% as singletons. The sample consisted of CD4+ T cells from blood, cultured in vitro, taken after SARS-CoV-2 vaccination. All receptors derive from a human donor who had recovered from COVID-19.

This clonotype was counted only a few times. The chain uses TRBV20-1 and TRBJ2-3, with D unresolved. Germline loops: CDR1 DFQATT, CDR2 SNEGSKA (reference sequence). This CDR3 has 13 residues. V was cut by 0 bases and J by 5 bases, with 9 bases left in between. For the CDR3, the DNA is TGCAGTGCTAGAGATCGTGGGTTAGATACGCAGTATTTT. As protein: CSARDRGLDTQYF.

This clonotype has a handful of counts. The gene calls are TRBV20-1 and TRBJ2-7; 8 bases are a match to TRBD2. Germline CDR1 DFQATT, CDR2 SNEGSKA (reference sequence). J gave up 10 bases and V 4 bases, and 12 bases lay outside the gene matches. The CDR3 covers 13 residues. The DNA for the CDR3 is TGCAGTGCTAAGGGGACTAGGATACTGCCACAGTACTTC. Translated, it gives CSAKGTRILPQYF.

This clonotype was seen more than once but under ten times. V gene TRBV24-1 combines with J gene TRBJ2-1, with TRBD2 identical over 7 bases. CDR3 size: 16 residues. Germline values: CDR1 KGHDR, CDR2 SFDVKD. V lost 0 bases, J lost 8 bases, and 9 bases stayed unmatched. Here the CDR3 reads CATSDLAGGGRDEQFF. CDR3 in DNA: TGTGCCACCAGTGATTTGGCGGGCGGAGGGAGGGATGAGCAGTTCTTC.

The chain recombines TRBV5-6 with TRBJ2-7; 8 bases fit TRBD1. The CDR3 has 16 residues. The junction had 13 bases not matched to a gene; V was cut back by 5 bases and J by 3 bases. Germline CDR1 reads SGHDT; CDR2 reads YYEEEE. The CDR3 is CASRQLDRGHDYEQYF. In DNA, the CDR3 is TGTGCCAGCAGGCAACTAGACAGGGGACATGACTACGAGCAGTACTTC.

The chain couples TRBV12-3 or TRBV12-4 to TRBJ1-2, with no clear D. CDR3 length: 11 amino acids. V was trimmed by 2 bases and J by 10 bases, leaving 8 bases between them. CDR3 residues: CASSLLAVYTF. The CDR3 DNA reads TGTGCCAGCAGTTTATTAGCGGTCTACACCTTC.

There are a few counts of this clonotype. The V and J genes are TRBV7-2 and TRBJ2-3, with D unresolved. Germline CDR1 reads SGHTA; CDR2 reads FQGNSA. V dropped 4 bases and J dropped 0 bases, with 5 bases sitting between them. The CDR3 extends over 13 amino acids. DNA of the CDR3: TGTGCCAGCAGCTCAGCTAGCACAGATACGCAGTATTTT. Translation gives CASSSASTDTQYF.

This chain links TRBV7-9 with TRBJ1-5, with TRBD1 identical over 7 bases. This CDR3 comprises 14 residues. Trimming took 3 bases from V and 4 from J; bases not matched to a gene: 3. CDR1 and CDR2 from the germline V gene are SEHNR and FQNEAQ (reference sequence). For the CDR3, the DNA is TGTGCCAGCAGCTTGGACAGGCCTAATCAGCCCCAGCATTTT. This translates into CASSLDRPNQPQHF.

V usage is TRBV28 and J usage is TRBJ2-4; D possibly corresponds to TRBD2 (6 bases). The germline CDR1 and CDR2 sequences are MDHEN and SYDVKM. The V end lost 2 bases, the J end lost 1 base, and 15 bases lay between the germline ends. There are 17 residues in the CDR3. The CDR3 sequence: CASSLVSHRGAKNIQYF. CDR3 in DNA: TGTGCCAGCAGTTTAGTGAGCCACCGGGGGGCCAAAAACATTCAGTACTTC.

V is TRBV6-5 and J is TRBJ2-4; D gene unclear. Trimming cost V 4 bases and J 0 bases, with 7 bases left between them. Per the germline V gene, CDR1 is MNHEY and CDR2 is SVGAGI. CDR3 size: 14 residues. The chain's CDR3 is CASSSRLAKNIQYF. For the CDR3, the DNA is TGTGCCAGCAGTTCACGGCTAGCCAAAAACATTCAGTACTTC.

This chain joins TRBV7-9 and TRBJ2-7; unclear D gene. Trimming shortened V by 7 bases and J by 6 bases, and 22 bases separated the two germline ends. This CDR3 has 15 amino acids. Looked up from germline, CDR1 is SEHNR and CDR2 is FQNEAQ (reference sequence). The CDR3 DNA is TGTGCCAGCACCCATTCCGGGCGAAACCCTCTCGAGCAGTACTTC. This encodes CASTHSGRNPLEQYF. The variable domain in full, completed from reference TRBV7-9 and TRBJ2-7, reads DTGVSQNPRHKITKRGQNVTFRCDPISEHNRLYWYRQTLGQGPEFLTYFQNEAQLEKSRLLSDRFSAERPKGSFSTLEIQRTEQGDSAMYLCASTHSGRNPLEQYFGPGTRLTVT.

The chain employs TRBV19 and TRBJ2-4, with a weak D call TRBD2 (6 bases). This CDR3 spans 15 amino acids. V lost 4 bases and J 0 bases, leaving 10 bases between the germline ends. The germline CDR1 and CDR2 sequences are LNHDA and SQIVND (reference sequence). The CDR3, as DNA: TGTGCCAGTAGTACACCGGGACTAGCCAAAAACATTCAGTACTTC. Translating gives CASSTPGLAKNIQYF.

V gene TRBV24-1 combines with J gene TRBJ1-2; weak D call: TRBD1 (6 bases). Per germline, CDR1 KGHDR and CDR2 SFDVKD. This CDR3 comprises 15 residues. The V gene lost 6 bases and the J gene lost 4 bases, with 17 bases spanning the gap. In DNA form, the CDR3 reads TGTGCCACCAGTAAAGGGGGGCAATCCGCCTATGGCTACACCTTC. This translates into CATSKGGQSAYGYTF.

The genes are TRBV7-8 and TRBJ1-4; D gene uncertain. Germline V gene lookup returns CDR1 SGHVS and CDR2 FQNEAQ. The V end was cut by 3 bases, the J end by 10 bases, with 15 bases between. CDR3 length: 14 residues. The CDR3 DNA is TGTGCCAGCAGCTTTAGACTGCCCAACGTAAAACTGTTTTTT. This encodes CASSFRLPNVKLFF.

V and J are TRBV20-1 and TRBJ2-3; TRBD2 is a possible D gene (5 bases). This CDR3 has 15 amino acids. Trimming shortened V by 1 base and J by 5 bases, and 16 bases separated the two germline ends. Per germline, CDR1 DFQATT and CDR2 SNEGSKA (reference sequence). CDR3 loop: CSARAVSRTVDTQYF. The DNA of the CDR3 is TGCAGTGCTAGAGCGGTTTCAAGGACTGTAGATACGCAGTATTTT.

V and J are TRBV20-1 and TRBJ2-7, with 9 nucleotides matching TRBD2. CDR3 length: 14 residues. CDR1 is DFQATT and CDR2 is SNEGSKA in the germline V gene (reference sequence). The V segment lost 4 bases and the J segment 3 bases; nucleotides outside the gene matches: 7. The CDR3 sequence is CSAIFSSGVYEQYF. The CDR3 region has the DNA TGCAGTGCTATCTTTTCTAGCGGGGTCTACGAGCAGTACTTC.

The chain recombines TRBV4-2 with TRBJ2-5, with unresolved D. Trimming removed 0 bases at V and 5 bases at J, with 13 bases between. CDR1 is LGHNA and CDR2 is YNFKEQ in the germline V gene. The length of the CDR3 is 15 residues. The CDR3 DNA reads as TGTGCCAGCAGCCAAGATCGGTCAGAGAGGGAGACCCAGTACTTC. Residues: CASSQDRSERETQYF.

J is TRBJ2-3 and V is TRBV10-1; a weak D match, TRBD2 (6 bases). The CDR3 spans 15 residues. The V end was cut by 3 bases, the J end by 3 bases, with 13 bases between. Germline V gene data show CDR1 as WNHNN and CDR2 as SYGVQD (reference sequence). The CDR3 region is CASSERRGGTDTQYF. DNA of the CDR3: TGCGCCAGCAGTGAAAGGAGGGGTGGGACAGATACGCAGTATTTT.

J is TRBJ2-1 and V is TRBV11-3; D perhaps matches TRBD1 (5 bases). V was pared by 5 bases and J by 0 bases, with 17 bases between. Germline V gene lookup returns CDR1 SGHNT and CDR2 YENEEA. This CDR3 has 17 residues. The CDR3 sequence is CASSPPMGLSSYNEQFF. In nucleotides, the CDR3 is TGTGCCAGCAGCCCCCCTATGGGGCTCAGCTCCTACAATGAGCAGTTCTTC.

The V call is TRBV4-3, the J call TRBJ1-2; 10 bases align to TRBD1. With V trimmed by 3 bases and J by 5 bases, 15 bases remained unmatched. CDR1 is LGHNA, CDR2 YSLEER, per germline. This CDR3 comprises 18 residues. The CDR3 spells CASSQGQGTLQSLYGYTF. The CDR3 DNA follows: TGCGCCAGCAGCCAGGGACAGGGGACTTTACAATCGCTATATGGCTACACCTTC.

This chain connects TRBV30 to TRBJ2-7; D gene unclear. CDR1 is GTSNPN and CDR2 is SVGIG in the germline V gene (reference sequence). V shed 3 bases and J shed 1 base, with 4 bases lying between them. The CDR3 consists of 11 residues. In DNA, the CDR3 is TGTGCCTGGAGCCTTTCCTACGAGCAGTACTTC. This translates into CAWSLSYEQYF.

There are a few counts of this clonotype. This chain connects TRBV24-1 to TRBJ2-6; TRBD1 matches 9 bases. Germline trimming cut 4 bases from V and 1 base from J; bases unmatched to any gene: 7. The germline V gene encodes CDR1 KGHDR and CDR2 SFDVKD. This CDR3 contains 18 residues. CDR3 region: CATSDPGQGHSGANVLTF. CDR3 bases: TGTGCCACCAGTGACCCGGGACAGGGACATTCTGGGGCCAACGTCCTGACTTTC.

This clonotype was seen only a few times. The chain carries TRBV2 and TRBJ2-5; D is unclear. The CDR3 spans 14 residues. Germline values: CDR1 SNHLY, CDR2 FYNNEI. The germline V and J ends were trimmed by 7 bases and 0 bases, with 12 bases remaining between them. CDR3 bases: TGTGCCAGCAACCGTGATCCGTACCAAGAGACCCAGTACTTC. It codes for CASNRDPYQETQYF.

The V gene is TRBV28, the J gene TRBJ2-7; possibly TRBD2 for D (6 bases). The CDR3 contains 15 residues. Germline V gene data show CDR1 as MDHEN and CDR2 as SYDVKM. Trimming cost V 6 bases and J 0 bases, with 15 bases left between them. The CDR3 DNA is TGTGCCAGCAGCCGGACTACCACGAGCTCCTACGAGCAGTACTTC. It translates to CASSRTTTSSYEQYF.

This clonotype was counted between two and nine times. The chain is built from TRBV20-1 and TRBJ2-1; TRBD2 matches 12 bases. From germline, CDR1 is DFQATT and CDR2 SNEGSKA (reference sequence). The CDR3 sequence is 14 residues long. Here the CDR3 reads CSVRGLAGRNEQFF. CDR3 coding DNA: TGCAGCGTCCGGGGACTAGCGGGCCGTAATGAGCAGTTCTTC.

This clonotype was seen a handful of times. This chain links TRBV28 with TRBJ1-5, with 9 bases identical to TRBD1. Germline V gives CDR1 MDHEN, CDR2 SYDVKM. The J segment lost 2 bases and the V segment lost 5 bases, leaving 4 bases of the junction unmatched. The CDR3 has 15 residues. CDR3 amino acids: CASSTNRGRNQPQHF. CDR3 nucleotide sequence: TGTGCCAGCAGTACTAACAGGGGGCGCAATCAGCCCCAGCATTTT.

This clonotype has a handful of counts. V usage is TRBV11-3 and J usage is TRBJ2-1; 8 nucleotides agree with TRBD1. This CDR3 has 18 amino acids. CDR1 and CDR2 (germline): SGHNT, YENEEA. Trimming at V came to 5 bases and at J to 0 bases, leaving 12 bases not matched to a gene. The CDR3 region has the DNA TGTGCCAGCAGCCCGCGGACAGGGAAGTATTACTCCTACAATGAGCAGTTCTTC. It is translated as CASSPRTGKYYSYNEQFF. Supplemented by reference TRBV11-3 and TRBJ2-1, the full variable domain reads EAGVVQSPRYKIIEKKQPVAFWCNPISGHNTLYWYLQNLGQGPELLIRYENEEAVDDSQLPKDRFSAERLKGVDSTLKIQPAELGDSAVYLCASSPRTGKYYSYNEQFFGPGTRLTVL.

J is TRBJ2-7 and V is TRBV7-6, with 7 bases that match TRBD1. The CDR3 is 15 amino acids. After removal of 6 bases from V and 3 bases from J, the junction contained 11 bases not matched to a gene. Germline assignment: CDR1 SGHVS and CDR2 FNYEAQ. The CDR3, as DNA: TGTGCCAGCAGTCCCACAGGGGCTAAAGGCTACGAGCAGTACTTC. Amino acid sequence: CASSPTGAKGYEQYF.

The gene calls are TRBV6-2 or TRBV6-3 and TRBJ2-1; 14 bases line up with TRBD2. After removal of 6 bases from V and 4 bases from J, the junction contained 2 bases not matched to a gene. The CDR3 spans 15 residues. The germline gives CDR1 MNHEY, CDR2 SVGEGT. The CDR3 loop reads CASSRLAGGYNEQFF. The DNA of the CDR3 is TGTGCCAGCAGCCGACTAGCGGGAGGGTACAATGAGCAGTTCTTC.